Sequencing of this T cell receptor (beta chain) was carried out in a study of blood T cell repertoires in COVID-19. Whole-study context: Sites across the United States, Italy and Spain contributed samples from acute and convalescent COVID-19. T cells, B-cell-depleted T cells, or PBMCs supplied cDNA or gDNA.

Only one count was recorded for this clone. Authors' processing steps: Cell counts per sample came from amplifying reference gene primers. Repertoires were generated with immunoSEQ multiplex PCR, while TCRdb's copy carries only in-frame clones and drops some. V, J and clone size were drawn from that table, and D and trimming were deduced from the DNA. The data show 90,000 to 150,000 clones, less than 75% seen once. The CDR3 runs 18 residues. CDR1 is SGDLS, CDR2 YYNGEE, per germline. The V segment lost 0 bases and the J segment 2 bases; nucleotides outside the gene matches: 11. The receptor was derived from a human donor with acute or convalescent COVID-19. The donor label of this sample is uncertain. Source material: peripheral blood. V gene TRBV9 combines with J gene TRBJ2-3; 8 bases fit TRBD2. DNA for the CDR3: TGTGCCAGCAGCGTAGCTACCTCAGCGGGGGCCGTCACAGATACGCAGTATTTT. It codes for CASSVATSAGAVTDTQYF.